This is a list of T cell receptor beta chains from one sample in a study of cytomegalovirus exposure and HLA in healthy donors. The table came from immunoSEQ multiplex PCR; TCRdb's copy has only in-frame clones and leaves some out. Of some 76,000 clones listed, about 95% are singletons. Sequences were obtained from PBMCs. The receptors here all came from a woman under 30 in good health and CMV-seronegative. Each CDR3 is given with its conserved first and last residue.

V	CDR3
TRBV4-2	CASSQVGEHNEQFF
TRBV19	CASSMSLAGGQSNEQFF
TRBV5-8	CASSSAGGAKNIQYF
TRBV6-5	CASSSTGGRTEAFF
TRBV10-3	CAISGGQGGADTQYF
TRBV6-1	CASSGAGADPNQPQHF
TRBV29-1	CSVEKGRADTQYF
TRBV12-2	CASRLACDRGHEQYF
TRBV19	CASSVQGARTEAFF
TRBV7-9	CASRPGTGDADTQYF
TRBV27	CASSPPSGRARSYNEQFF
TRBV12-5	CASGLVPKQGSLAPTGELFF
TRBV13	CASSSFGDTQYF
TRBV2	CASSDSWLIDYGYTF
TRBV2	CASRQGLPKNIQYF
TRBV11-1	CASSSGLDPYNEQFF
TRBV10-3	CAISEPLGDRGNQPQHF
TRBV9	CASSVSRTGGETGELFF
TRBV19	CASSIFPTGLYEQYF
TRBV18	CASSPGQGKLNQPQHF
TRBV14	CASSRTIAGGGETQYF
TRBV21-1	CASSKVSRGKSYEQYF
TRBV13	CASSEATGRLEFEQYF
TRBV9	CASSVRQGRGYTF
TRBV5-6	CASRHDSHPAETQYF
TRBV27	CASSTGYPNEKLFF
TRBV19	CASSMTPGQLNIMNTEAFF
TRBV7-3	CASSLTSGVTDTQYF
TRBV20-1	CSAGLEVRQYF
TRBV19	CASRPTGGTEAFF
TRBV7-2	CASSTAGQGNEQYF
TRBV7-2	CASSLTGANTGELFF
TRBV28	CASSATGSSNQPQHF
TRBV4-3	CASSPVGGLAGYGYTF
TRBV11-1	CASSVNRGANIQYF
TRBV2	CASSLAGGETQYF
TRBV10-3	CAIRGLAGDTDTQYF
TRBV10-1	CASSESSSDEQFF
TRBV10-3	CAISDQRGPYNEQFF
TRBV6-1	CASGKGDQPQHF
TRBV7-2	CASSPGGTSYEQYF
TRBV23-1	CASSQSFKEEGFLPCFSLHF
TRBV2	CASSEGGAYNQPQHF
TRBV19	CASSPHEGRSTNEKLFF
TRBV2	CASRRGVNTEAFF
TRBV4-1	CASSLAQTGATEAFF
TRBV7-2	CASSPTVGSYNEQFF
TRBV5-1	CASSLVVTTNTGELFF
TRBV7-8	CASSPRQDSYNEQFF
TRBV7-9	CASSPPSTDTQYF
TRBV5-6	CASSLLRERSTDTQYF
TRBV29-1	CSVPRDSKNTEAFF
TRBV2	CASSASSGRAGGEQFF
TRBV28	CASSKTGFYEQYF